What follows describes a single TCR beta chain. This specimen belongs to a study of technical replicates of blood from a handful of donors. The table came from immunoSEQ multiplex PCR; TCRdb's copy has only in-frame clones and leaves some out. The sample has around 80,000 clones; under 99% are singletons. The length of the CDR3 is 13 residues. V was shortened by 3 bases and J by 2 bases, with 8 bases between the two germline ends. The germline V gene encodes CDR1 SGHTA and CDR2 FQGNSA. The receptor comes from a human donor in good health. This rearrangement joins TRBV7-2 to TRBJ2-7; D uncertain. The sample comprised T cells isolated from PBMCs. The chain's CDR3 is CASSFGLPYEQYF. The CDR3 region has the DNA TGTGCCAGCAGCTTCGGGTTACCCTACGAGCAGTACTTC.